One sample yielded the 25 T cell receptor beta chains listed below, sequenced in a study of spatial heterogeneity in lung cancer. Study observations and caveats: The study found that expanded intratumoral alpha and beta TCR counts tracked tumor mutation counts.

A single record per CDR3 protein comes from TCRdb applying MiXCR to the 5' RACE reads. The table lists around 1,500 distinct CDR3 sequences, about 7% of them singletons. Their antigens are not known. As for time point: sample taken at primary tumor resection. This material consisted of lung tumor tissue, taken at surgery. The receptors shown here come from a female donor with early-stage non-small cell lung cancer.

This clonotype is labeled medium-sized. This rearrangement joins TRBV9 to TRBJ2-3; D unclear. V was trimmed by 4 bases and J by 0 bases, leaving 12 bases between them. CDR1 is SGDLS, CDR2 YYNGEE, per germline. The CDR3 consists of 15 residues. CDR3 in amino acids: CASSYQPDSTDTQYF. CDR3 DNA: TGTGCCAGCAGCTATCAGCCAGATAGCACAGATACGCAGTATTTT. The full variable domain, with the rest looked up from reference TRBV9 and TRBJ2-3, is DSGVTQTPKHLITATGQRVTLRCSPRSGDLSVYWYQQSLDQGLQFLIQYYNGEERAKGNILERFSAQQFPDLHSELNLSSLELGDSALYFCASSYQPDSTDTQYFGPGTRLTVL.

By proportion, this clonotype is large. As DNA, the CDR3 is TGTGCCAGCTTCCCGGGGATAGCGGGAATTTTTTTGAACATGGCCAATGAGCAGTTCTTC. Residues: CASFPGIAGIFLNMANEQFF. J is TRBJ2-1 and V is TRBV7-2; TRBD2 matches 8 bases. The CDR3 is made up of 20 amino acids. Germline CDR1 and CDR2: SGHTA and FQGNSA. V lost 8 bases, J lost 6 bases, and 27 bases stayed unmatched.

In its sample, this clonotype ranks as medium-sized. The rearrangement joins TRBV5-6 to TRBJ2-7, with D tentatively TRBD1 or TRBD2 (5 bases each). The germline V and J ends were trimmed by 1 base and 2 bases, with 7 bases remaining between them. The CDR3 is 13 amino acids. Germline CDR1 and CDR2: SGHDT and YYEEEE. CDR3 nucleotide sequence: TGTGCCAGCAGCTTGTGGGGACCCTACGAGCAGTACTTC. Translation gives CASSLWGPYEQYF.

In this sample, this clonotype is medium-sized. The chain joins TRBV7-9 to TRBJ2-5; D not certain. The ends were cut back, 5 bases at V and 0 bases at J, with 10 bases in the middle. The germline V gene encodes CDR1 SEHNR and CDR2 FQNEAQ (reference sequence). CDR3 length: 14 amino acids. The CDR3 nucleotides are TGTGCCAGCAGCCCGCTTGGGTACCAAGAGACCCAGTACTTC. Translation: CASSPLGYQETQYF.

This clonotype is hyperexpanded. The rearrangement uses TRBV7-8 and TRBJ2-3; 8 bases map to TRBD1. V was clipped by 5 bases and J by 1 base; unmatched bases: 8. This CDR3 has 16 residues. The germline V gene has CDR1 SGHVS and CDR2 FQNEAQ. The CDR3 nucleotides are TGTGCCAGCAGCCCGCGGACAGGGATGGGCACAGATACGCAGTATTTT. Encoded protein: CASSPRTGMGTDTQYF.

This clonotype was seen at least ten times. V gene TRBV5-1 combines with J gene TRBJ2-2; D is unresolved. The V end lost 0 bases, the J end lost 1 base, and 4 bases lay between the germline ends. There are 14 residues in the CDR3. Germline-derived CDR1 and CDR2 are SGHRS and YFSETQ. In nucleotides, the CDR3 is TGCGCCAGCAGCTTGGCAGGGAACACCGGGGAGCTGTTTTTT. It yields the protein CASSLAGNTGELFF.

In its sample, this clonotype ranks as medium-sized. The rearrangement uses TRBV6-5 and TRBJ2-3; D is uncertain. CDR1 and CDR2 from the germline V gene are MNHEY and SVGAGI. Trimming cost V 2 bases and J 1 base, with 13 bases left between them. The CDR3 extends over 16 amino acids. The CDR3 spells CASSYGNLRGTDTQYF. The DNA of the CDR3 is TGTGCCAGCAGTTACGGCAACCTGAGAGGCACAGATACGCAGTATTTT.

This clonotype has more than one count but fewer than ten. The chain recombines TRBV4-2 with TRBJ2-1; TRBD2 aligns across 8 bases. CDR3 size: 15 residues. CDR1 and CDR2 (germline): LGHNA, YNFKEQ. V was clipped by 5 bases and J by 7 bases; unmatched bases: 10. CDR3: CASSRYTSGANEQFF. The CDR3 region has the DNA TGTGCCAGCAGCAGATATACTAGCGGAGCTAATGAGCAGTTCTTC.

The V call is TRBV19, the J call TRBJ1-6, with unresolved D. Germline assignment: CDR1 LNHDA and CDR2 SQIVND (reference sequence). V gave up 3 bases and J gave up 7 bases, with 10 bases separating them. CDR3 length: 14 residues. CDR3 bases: TGTGCCAGTAGTATCTATGGGATGAATTCACCCCTCCACTTT. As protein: CASSIYGMNSPLHF.

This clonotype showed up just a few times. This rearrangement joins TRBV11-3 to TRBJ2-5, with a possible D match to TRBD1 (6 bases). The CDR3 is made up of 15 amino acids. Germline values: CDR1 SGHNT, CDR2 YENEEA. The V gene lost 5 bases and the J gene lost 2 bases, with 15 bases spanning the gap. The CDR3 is CASSLERGFQETQYF. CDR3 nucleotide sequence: TGTGCCAGCAGCCTCGAAAGGGGGTTTCAAGAGACCCAGTACTTC.

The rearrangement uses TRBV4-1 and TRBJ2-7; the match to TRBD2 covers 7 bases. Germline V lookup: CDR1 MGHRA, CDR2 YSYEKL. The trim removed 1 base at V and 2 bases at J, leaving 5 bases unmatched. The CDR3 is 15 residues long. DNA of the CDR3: TGCGCCAGCAGCCAAGTCACGGGAGGCGCCTACGAGCAGTACTTC. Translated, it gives CASSQVTGGAYEQYF.

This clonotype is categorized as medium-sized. CDR3 region: CASTPGNEQFF. CDR3 nucleotides: TGTGCCAGCACCCCGGGTAATGAGCAGTTCTTC. This chain links TRBV28 with TRBJ2-1; D is ambiguous. The V and J ends lost 7 bases and 7 bases respectively, with 8 bases between them. Germline V lookup: CDR1 MDHEN, CDR2 SYDVKM. The CDR3 runs 11 residues. The full variable domain, its missing parts supplied by reference TRBV28 and TRBJ2-1, is DVKVTQSSRYLVKRTGEKVFLECVQDMDHENMFWYRQDPGLGLRLIYFSYDVKMKEKGDIPEGYSVSREKKERFSLILESASTNQTSMYLCASTPGNEQFFGPGTRLTVL.

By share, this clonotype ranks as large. The CDR3 spells CASSRQGVAEKLFF. In nucleotides, the CDR3 is TGTGCCAGCAGCCGACAGGGGGTAGCTGAAAAACTGTTTTTT. V gene TRBV5-4 combines with J gene TRBJ1-4, with TRBD1 matching over 9 bases. The ends lost 4 bases at V and 7 bases at J; junction bases unmatched: 5. The CDR3 extends over 14 amino acids. Germline CDR1 is SGHNT and CDR2 is YYREEE (reference sequence).

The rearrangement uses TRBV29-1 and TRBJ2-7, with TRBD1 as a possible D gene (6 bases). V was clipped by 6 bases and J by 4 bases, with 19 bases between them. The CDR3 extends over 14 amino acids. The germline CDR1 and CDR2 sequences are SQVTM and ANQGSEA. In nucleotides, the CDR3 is TGCAGCGTCGTGTTCTCCGACAGGATTTACGAGCAGTACTTC. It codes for CSVVFSDRIYEQYF.

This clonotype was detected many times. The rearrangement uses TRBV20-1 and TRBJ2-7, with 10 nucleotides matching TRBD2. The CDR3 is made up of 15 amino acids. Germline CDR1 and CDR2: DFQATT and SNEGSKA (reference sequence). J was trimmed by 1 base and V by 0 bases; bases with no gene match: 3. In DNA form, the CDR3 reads TGCAGTGCTAGAGAGAGCGGGAGGGATTCCTACGAGCAGTACTTC. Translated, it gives CSARESGRDSYEQYF.

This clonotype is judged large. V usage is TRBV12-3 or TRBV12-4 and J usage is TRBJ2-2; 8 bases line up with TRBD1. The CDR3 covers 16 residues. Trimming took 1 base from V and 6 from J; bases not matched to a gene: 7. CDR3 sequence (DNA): TGTGCCAGCAGTTTAGTCCCAGGGGGCTATTCCGGGGAGCTGTTTTTT. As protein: CASSLVPGGYSGELFF.

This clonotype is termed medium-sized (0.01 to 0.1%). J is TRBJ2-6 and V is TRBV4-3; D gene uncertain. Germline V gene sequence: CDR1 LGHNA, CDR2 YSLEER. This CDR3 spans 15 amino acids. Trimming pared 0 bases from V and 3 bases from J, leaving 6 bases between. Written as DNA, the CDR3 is TGCGCCAGCAGCCAAGATAGGGTTGGGGCCAACGTCCTGACTTTC. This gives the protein CASSQDRVGANVLTF.

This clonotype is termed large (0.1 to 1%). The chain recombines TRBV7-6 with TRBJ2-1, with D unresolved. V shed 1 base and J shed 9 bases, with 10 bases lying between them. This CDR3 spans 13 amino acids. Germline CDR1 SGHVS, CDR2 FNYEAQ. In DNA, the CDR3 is TGTGCCAGCAGCTTAGATTGGCGCAGTGAGCAGTTCTTC. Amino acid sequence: CASSLDWRSEQFF.

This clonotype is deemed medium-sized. CDR3: CASSPGRGNTEAFF. The CDR3 DNA is TGTGCCAGCAGTCCTGGCAGGGGGAACACTGAAGCTTTCTTT. The chain recombines TRBV12-3 or TRBV12-4 with TRBJ1-1, with D tentatively TRBD1 (6 bases). CDR3 size: 14 residues. Trimming stripped 5 bases from V and 1 base from J, with 11 bases between.

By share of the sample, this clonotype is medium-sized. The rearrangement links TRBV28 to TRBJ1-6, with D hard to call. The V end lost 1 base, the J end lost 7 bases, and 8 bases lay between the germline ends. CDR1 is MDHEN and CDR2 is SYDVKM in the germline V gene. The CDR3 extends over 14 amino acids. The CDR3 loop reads CASSLSRSNSPLHF. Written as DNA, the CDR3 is TGTGCCAGCAGTTTATCCAGGTCGAATTCACCCCTCCACTTT.

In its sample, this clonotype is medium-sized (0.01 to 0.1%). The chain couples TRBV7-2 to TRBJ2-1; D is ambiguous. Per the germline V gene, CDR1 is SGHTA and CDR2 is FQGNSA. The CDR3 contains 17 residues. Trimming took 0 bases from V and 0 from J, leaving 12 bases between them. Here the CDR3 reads CASSLAPITSSYNEQFF. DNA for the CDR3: TGTGCCAGCAGCTTAGCCCCCATTACGAGCTCCTACAATGAGCAGTTCTTC.

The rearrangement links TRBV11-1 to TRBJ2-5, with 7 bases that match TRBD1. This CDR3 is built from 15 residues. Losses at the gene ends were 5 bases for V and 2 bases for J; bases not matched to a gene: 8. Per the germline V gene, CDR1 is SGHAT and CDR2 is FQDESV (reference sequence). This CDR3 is CASSLGDSKQETQYF. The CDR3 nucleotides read TGTGCCAGCAGCCTAGGGGACAGCAAACAAGAGACCCAGTACTTC.

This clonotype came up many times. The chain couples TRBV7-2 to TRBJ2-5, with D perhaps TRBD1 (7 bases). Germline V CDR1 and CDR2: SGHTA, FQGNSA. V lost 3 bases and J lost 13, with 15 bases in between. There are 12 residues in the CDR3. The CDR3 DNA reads TGTGCCAGCAGCTTCGGACAGGACGGGGGGTACTTC. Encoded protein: CASSFGQDGGYF.

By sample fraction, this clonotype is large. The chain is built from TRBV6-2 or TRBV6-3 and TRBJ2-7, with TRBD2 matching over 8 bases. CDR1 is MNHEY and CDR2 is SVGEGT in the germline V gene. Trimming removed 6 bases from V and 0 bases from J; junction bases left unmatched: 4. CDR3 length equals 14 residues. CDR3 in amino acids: CASSVAGTSYEQYF. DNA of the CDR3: TGTGCCAGCAGCGTAGCGGGGACCTCCTACGAGCAGTACTTC.

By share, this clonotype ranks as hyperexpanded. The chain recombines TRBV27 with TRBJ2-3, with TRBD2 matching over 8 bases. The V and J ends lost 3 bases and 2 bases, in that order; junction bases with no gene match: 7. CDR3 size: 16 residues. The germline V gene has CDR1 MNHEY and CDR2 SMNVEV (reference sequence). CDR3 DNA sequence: TGTGCCAGCAGTTTGATAGCGGGGTACCTCACAGATACGCAGTATTTT. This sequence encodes CASSLIAGYLTDTQYF.